The 31 T cell receptor beta chains below were found in one sample sequenced in a study of blood T cell repertoires in COVID-19. Clones were sequenced by immunoSEQ multiplex PCR, and TCRdb holds only the in-frame ones, with some missing. The data contain more than 150,000 clones, approximately 80% of them singletons. Sequencing was carried out using peripheral blood. Source of these receptors: a woman at least 80 years old with acute or convalescent COVID-19.

This chain uses TRBV5-6 with TRBJ2-7; a weak D match, TRBD2 (5 bases). This CDR3 region has 14 residues. Per the germline V gene, CDR1 is SGHDT and CDR2 is YYEEEE. The ends were cut back, 0 bases at V and 7 bases at J, with 14 bases in the middle. CDR3 DNA sequence: TGTGCCAGCAGCTTGGCAGGAGGAGTAAAGGAGCAGTACTTC. This translates into CASSLAGGVKEQYF.

The chain uses TRBV6-6 and TRBJ1-2, with 9 bases that match TRBD1. With V trimmed by 6 bases and J by 7 bases, 9 bases remained unmatched. Germline assignment: CDR1 MNHNY and CDR2 SVGAGI (reference sequence). CDR3 length: 14 amino acids. Written as DNA, the CDR3 is TGTGCCAGCAGGGTCGTCCCACAGGGGGCTGGCTACACCTTC. Its protein product is CASRVVPQGAGYTF.

The genes are TRBV28 and TRBJ2-1; D is perhaps TRBD2 (6 bases). CDR3 length: 13 amino acids. Looked up from germline, CDR1 is MDHEN and CDR2 is SYDVKM. Trimming left V 7 bases short and J 8 bases short, with 15 bases between. The CDR3 spells CASKETGDDEQFF. The DNA of the CDR3 is TGTGCCAGCAAGGAAACGGGAGACGATGAGCAGTTCTTC.

V is TRBV6-5 and J is TRBJ1-6, with TRBD1 identical over 9 bases. CDR3 size: 14 residues. V shed 6 bases and J 9 bases; nucleotides not matched to a gene: 6. In germline, CDR1 is MNHEY, CDR2 SVGAGI. The CDR3 nucleotides are TGTGCCAGCAGCCACCGGACAGGGGTTTCACCCCTCCACTTT. Translating gives CASSHRTGVSPLHF.

The gene calls are TRBV28 and TRBJ2-7, with D possibly TRBD1 on 7 matching bases. CDR1 is MDHEN and CDR2 is SYDVKM in the germline V gene. There are 14 residues in the CDR3. Trimming cost V 3 bases and J 4 bases, with 13 bases left between them. CDR3 sequence reads: CASSLTGRRYEQYF. CDR3 in DNA: TGTGCCAGCAGTTTGACAGGGAGGAGGTACGAGCAGTACTTC.

This sequence joins TRBV3-1 (or the pseudogene TRBV3-2) and TRBJ1-6; no clear D. The CDR3 is 15 residues long. V was pared by 5 bases and J by 9 bases, with 17 bases between. CDR1 and CDR2 (germline): LGHDT, YNNKEL (reference sequence). CDR3 sequence reads: CASSTRSRPGSPLHF. The CDR3 DNA follows: TGTGCCAGCAGCACCCGGTCCCGACCAGGTTCACCCCTCCACTTT.

This clone was seen more than once but under ten times. As DNA, the CDR3 is TGTGCCTGGGGGGACAGGGGGATTTGGACTGAAGCTTTCTTT. This sequence encodes CAWGDRGIWTEAFF. The gene calls are TRBV30 and TRBJ1-1, with 11 bases aligning to TRBD1. V was pared by 5 bases and J by 5 bases, with 7 bases of the junction left unmatched. Germline V gives CDR1 GTSNPN, CDR2 SVGIG (reference sequence). This CDR3 is 14 amino acids long.

This CDR3 is CAWRAPGQGSGYTF. For the CDR3, the DNA is TGTGCCTGGAGAGCCCCGGGACAGGGTAGTGGCTACACCTTC. This chain joins TRBV30 and TRBJ1-2, with 9 bases that match TRBD1. Per the germline V gene, CDR1 is GTSNPN and CDR2 is SVGIG (reference sequence). The CDR3 sequence is 14 residues long. The V segment lost 3 bases and the J segment 7 bases; nucleotides outside the gene matches: 9. Variable domain in full (rest from reference TRBV30 and TRBJ1-2): SQTIHQWPATLVQPVGSPLSLECTVEGTSNPNLYWYRQAAGRGLQLLFYSVGIGQISSEVPQNLSASRPQDRQFILSSKKLLLSDSGFYLCAWRAPGQGSGYTFGSGTRLTVV.

The rearrangement joins TRBV19 to TRBJ2-5, with D perhaps TRBD2 (5 bases). Germline CDR1 and CDR2: LNHDA and SQIVND (reference sequence). The CDR3 is 14 amino acids. V lost 1 base, J lost 1 base, and 7 bases lay in between. The CDR3 region has the DNA TGTGCCAGTAGTATAGCGGGGATCCAAGAGACCCAGTACTTC. Its protein is CASSIAGIQETQYF.

The chain links TRBV10-1 to TRBJ2-1; D is possibly TRBD2 (5 bases). Germline V gives CDR1 WNHNN, CDR2 SYGVQD (reference sequence). The CDR3 has 13 amino acids. V was shortened by 0 bases and J by 10 bases, with 10 bases between the two germline ends. CDR3 region: CASSESTGGEQFF. The CDR3 DNA is TGCGCCAGCAGTGAGTCGACGGGCGGGGAGCAGTTCTTC.

The rearrangement joins TRBV27 to TRBJ2-7; TRBD2 is a possible D gene (6 bases). This CDR3 has 17 amino acids. The germline V and J ends were trimmed by 0 bases and 1 base, with 16 bases remaining between them. In germline, CDR1 is MNHEY, CDR2 SMNVEV (reference sequence). In DNA form, the CDR3 reads TGTGCCAGCAGTTTATCTAGCGCCGGGGGTTATTCCTACGAGCAGTACTTC. Its translation is CASSLSSAGGYSYEQYF.

The CDR3 reads CASSASTGYQPQHF. The CDR3 coding sequence is TGCGCCAGCAGTGCCTCGACAGGGTACCAGCCCCAGCATTTT. V is TRBV10-2 and J is TRBJ1-5, with TRBD1 matching 7 bases. Germline V lookup: CDR1 WSHSY, CDR2 SAAADI. The CDR3 totals 14 residues. V was clipped by 4 bases and J by 7 bases; unmatched bases: 7.

The rearrangement joins TRBV3-1 (or the pseudogene TRBV3-2) to TRBJ1-1; TRBD1 aligns across 8 bases. The CDR3 has 16 amino acids. V dropped 1 base and J dropped 6; count of bases not matched to a gene: 10. Germline CDR1 and CDR2: LGHDT and YNNKEL (reference sequence). As DNA, the CDR3 is TGTGCCAGCAGCCAAGGGAGACAGGGGTTCCGGGCTGAAGCTTTCTTT. Protein: CASSQGRQGFRAEAFF.

In regard to this clone: A read error is likely, as this CDR3 ends without the conserved phenylalanine or tryptophan. Because the CDR3's place on the DNA is in doubt, the DNA is left out and the CDR3 is given as listed by TCRdb. V usage is TRBV4-2 and J usage is TRBJ2-3; TRBD2 is taken as the D call from the table, unchecked against the DNA. Termini included, the CDR3 measures 13 amino acids. Germline V lookup: CDR1 LGHNA, CDR2 YNFKEQ. The CDR3 protein is CASSQEMGTSADM.

CDR3 coding DNA: TGTGCCAGTAGTAACGCCCCCCCGACAGGGAATGGCTACACCTTC. Protein product: CASSNAPPTGNGYTF. The genes are TRBV19 and TRBJ1-2, with TRBD1 matching over 7 bases. With V trimmed by 4 bases and J by 6 bases, 11 bases remained unmatched. Germline lookup yields CDR1 LNHDA and CDR2 SQIVND (reference sequence). The CDR3 is 15 residues long.

V and J are TRBV11-2 and TRBJ1-4; maybe TRBD1 (6 bases). V lost 3 bases, J lost 7 bases, and 9 bases lay in between. The V gene's germline CDR1 is SGHAT and CDR2 FQNNGV. The CDR3 has 13 residues. Here the CDR3 DNA reads TGTGCCAGCAGCTTGGCAGGGGCTGAAAAACTGTTTTTT. The encoded protein is CASSLAGAEKLFF.

The chain recombines TRBV6-5 with TRBJ2-3; 7 bases match TRBD2. V was clipped by 4 bases and J by 3 bases; unmatched bases: 7. The CDR3 is 15 residues long. Germline loops: CDR1 MNHEY, CDR2 SVGAGI. CDR3 in amino acids: CASSSLTGGTDTQYF. In DNA form, the CDR3 reads TGTGCCAGCAGTTCCTTAACGGGGGGAACAGATACGCAGTATTTT.

The rearrangement links TRBV30 to TRBJ1-5; D is undetermined. V lost 1 base and J lost 4, with 5 bases in between. This CDR3 comprises 12 residues. The germline V gene encodes CDR1 GTSNPN and CDR2 SVGIG (reference sequence). For the CDR3, the DNA is TGTGCCTGGAGTGCCCCGAATCAGCCCCAGCATTTT. Translation gives CAWSAPNQPQHF.

In nucleotides, the CDR3 is TGTGCCAGTAGTACGGGTTTGGTAGAGACCCAGTACTTC. It translates to CASSTGLVETQYF. V and J are TRBV19 and TRBJ2-5; no reliable D call. This CDR3 contains 13 residues. Per germline, CDR1 LNHDA and CDR2 SQIVND (reference sequence). Trimming left V 4 bases short and J 4 bases short, with 10 bases between. Full variable domain (remainder filled in from reference TRBV19 and TRBJ2-5): DGGITQSPKYLFRKEGQNVTLSCEQNLNHDAMYWYRQDPGQGLRLIYYSQIVNDFQKGDIAEGYSVSREKKESFPLTVTSAQKNPTAFYLCASSTGLVETQYFGPGTRLLVL.

The chain combines TRBV7-9 with TRBJ1-6; 7 bases align to TRBD1. The V and J ends lost 5 bases and 7 bases, in that order; junction bases with no gene match: 8. Per the germline V gene, CDR1 is SEHNR and CDR2 is FQNEAQ (reference sequence). CDR3 size: 15 residues. The CDR3 bases are TGTGCCAGCAGCACCGGACAGGCACCAAATTCACCCCTCCACTTT. It encodes CASSTGQAPNSPLHF. Full variable domain (missing parts from reference TRBV7-9 and TRBJ1-6): DTGVSQNPRHKITKRGQNVTFRCDPISEHNRLYWYRQTLGQGPEFLTYFQNEAQLEKSRLLSDRFSAERPKGSFSTLEIQRTEQGDSAMYLCASSTGQAPNSPLHFGNGTRLTVT.

This chain joins TRBV7-3 and TRBJ2-3; TRBD2 aligns across 9 bases. The trim removed 5 bases at V and 1 base at J, leaving 4 bases unmatched. CDR3 size: 15 residues. CDR1 and CDR2 (germline): SGHTA, FQGTGA. For the CDR3, the DNA is TGTGCCAGCAGCCGAGCGGGAGGAGGCACAGATACGCAGTATTTT. This codes for CASSRAGGGTDTQYF.

V is TRBV5-4 and J is TRBJ1-6, with D possibly matching TRBD1 (6 bases). From germline, CDR1 is SGHNT and CDR2 YYREEE (reference sequence). Trimming took 2 bases from V and 13 from J, leaving 16 bases between them. CDR3 length: 14 residues. The CDR3 nucleotides are TGTGCCAGCAGCTTAGGACAGCCCCAGGGGCCCCTCCACTTT. It is translated as CASSLGQPQGPLHF.

V usage is TRBV19 and J usage is TRBJ2-3, with TRBD2 matching over 11 bases. This CDR3 contains 16 residues. The V segment lost 4 bases and the J segment 3 bases; nucleotides outside the gene matches: 6. From germline, CDR1 is LNHDA and CDR2 SQIVND (reference sequence). CDR3 nucleotide sequence: TGTGCCAGTAGTACTTATGGGACTAGCGGTACAGATACGCAGTATTTT. Its translation: CASSTYGTSGTDTQYF.

This sequence joins TRBV27 and TRBJ1-1; D not certain. The CDR3 is 14 amino acids. Germline assignment: CDR1 MNHEY and CDR2 SMNVEV (reference sequence). V lost 5 bases to trimming and J lost 1 base, with 11 bases between them. CDR3 residues: CASSNGPRNTEAFF. CDR3 sequence (DNA): TGTGCCAGCAGTAATGGCCCTCGGAACACTGAAGCTTTCTTT.

V usage is TRBV10-3 and J usage is TRBJ2-2; TRBD2 matches 9 bases. Germline CDR1 and CDR2: ENHRY and SYGVKD. Losses at the gene ends were 0 bases for V and 5 bases for J; bases not matched to a gene: 7. This CDR3 comprises 17 residues. CDR3 bases: TGTGCCATCAGTGAGTCAGGGCTAGCGGGATTGACCGGGGAGCTGTTTTTT. Protein product: CAISESGLAGLTGELFF.

The gene calls are TRBV18 and TRBJ1-5, with D unresolved. Germline values: CDR1 KGHSH, CDR2 LQKENI. The ends were cut back, 2 bases at V and 3 bases at J, with 11 bases in the middle. This CDR3 comprises 15 residues. CDR3 protein: CASSPNPNYNQPQHF. In nucleotides, the CDR3 is TGTGCCAGCTCACCAAACCCCAACTACAATCAGCCCCAGCATTTT.

This clone has a handful of counts. The chain uses TRBV3-1 (or the pseudogene TRBV3-2) and TRBJ2-2; 8 bases are shared with TRBD2. The CDR3 covers 14 residues. Germline V gene sequence: CDR1 LGHDT, CDR2 YNNKEL (reference sequence). Unmatched junction bases numbered 5, after V lost 8 bases and J lost 3 bases. This CDR3 is CASRTSRHTGELFF. The CDR3 DNA is TGTGCCAGCCGGACTAGCCGACACACCGGGGAGCTGTTTTTT.

The count of this clone is one. The V gene is TRBV10-3, the J gene TRBJ2-7; TRBD2 matches at 13 bases. Germline trimming cut 6 bases from V and 6 bases from J; bases unmatched to any gene: 5. The CDR3 consists of 14 residues. Per germline, CDR1 ENHRY and CDR2 SYGVKD. DNA for the CDR3: TGTGCCATCAGGGGGACTAGCGGGGTCGCCGAGCAGTACTTC. Translating gives CAIRGTSGVAEQYF.

The chain carries TRBV7-9 and TRBJ2-7; tentative D call: TRBD1 (6 bases). Germline loops: CDR1 SEHNR, CDR2 FQNEAQ (reference sequence). Trimming took 4 bases from V and 3 from J, leaving 13 bases between them. The CDR3 is 14 residues long. CDR3 amino acids: CASSSQGPYYEQYF. The CDR3 DNA is TGTGCCAGCAGCTCACAGGGTCCATACTACGAGCAGTACTTC. Combining the CDR3 with reference TRBV7-9 and TRBJ2-7 gives the whole variable domain DTGVSQNPRHKITKRGQNVTFRCDPISEHNRLYWYRQTLGQGPEFLTYFQNEAQLEKSRLLSDRFSAERPKGSFSTLEIQRTEQGDSAMYLCASSSQGPYYEQYFGPGTRLTVT.

This sequence joins TRBV11-2 and TRBJ1-6; D remains ambiguous. The germline V and J ends were trimmed by 5 bases and 6 bases, with 14 bases remaining between them. This CDR3 is 15 amino acids long. The V gene's germline CDR1 is SGHAT and CDR2 FQNNGV. The CDR3 loop is CASSLEGSVNSPLHF. The CDR3 DNA reads as TGTGCCAGCAGCCTCGAGGGCTCAGTTAATTCACCCCTCCACTTT.

The genes are TRBV28 and TRBJ2-7, with TRBD2 matching 11 bases. The V gene's germline CDR1 is MDHEN and CDR2 SYDVKM. The CDR3 spans 15 residues. V gave up 2 bases and J gave up 1 base; unmatched junction bases: 1. The CDR3 sequence: CASSLGTSGSYEQYF. CDR3 sequence (DNA): TGTGCCAGCAGTTTAGGGACTAGCGGTTCCTACGAGCAGTACTTC.